Following are 32 T cell receptor beta chains from one sample sequenced in a study of T-cell reconstitution after alpha-beta-depleted transplantation in children. Library preparation (for TCRbeta) was performed with unique molecular identifiers. TCRdb reprocessed the PCR reads with MiXCR, giving one entry per CDR3 protein. This table holds about 250,000 distinct CDR3 sequences, about 24% found once. Source: PBMCs, mostly from graft donor cells, taken 360 days after TCRalphabeta/CD19-depleted stem cell transplant. These receptors were obtained from a female patient aged 2-10 years who had a stem cell transplant for congenital amegakaryocytic thrombocytopenia, so the T cells may come from the graft donor.

This clonotype was detected only a few times. The rearrangement joins TRBV12-3 or TRBV12-4 to TRBJ2-4; D is unresolved. The CDR3 covers 15 residues. V gave up 4 bases and J gave up 1 base, with 11 bases separating them. In nucleotides, the CDR3 is TGTGCCAGCAGTTCAATCGTCGGGGCCAAAAACATTCAGTACTTC. Its protein product is CASSSIVGAKNIQYF.

This clonotype was seen ten or more times. V gene TRBV3-1 combines with J gene TRBJ2-5; no firm D call. The CDR3 length is 13 residues. Trimming removed 5 bases at V and 3 bases at J, with 10 bases between. The germline CDR1 and CDR2 sequences are LGHDT and YNNKEL (reference sequence). The CDR3 DNA sequence: TGTGCCAGCAGCATAAGTGGGGAAGAGACCCAGTACTTC. Amino acids: CASSISGEETQYF.

The chain has TRBV27 and TRBJ1-4, with 8 bases identical to TRBD1. V lost 5 bases, J lost 4 bases, and 12 bases stayed unmatched. Germline loops: CDR1 MNHEY, CDR2 SMNVEV (reference sequence). This CDR3 region has 17 residues. The CDR3, as DNA: TGTGCCAGCAGTCCCCTCACGACAGGGGAAATTAATGAAAAACTGTTTTTT. This codes for CASSPLTTGEINEKLFF.

The chain has TRBV28 and TRBJ1-2, with 8 bases identical to TRBD1. J gave up 14 bases and V 2 bases, and 16 bases lay outside the gene matches. The germline V gene encodes CDR1 MDHEN and CDR2 SYDVKM. The CDR3 runs 15 residues. The CDR3 here is CASSLRTGIGGSGTF. DNA for the CDR3: TGTGCCAGCAGTTTAAGGACAGGGATTGGGGGATCTGGAACCTTC.

The V call is TRBV5-6, the J call TRBJ2-1; D is unclear. The CDR3 extends over 12 amino acids. The V gene lost 1 base and the J gene lost 7 bases, with 6 bases spanning the gap. Germline lookup yields CDR1 SGHDT and CDR2 YYEEEE. DNA for the CDR3: TGTGCCAGCAGCTTGTTGCGGAATGAGCAGTTCTTC. Its protein product is CASSLLRNEQFF.

The gene calls are TRBV3-1 and TRBJ1-1; the D gene is possibly TRBD1 (5 bases). Trimming removed 7 bases from V and 4 bases from J, with 16 bases in between. The CDR3 has 14 amino acids. The germline V gene has CDR1 LGHDT and CDR2 YNNKEL (reference sequence). CDR3 in amino acids: CASTGTARGTEAFF. CDR3 DNA sequence: TGTGCCAGCACCGGGACCGCAAGAGGCACTGAAGCTTTCTTT.

This chain uses TRBV7-8 with TRBJ2-1, with TRBD1 as a possible D gene (6 bases). This CDR3 is 15 amino acids long. The germline V gene has CDR1 SGHVS and CDR2 FQNEAQ. Trimming left V 5 bases short and J 1 base short, with 12 bases between. The CDR3 is CASSPRQESYNEQFF. For the CDR3, the DNA is TGTGCCAGCAGCCCCCGACAGGAGTCCTACAATGAGCAGTTCTTC.

The genes are TRBV4-1 and TRBJ1-1, with D hard to call. The CDR3 has 14 amino acids. Trimming shortened V by 1 base and J by 4 bases, and 10 bases separated the two germline ends. Germline CDR1 is MGHRA and CDR2 is YSYEKL. CDR3: CASSQGRRATEAFF. The CDR3 nucleotides are TGCGCCAGCAGCCAAGGACGACGGGCCACTGAAGCTTTCTTT.

The CDR3 DNA is TGCAGCGCCCTCACAGATACGCAGTATTTT. It codes for CSALTDTQYF. The V gene is TRBV29-1, the J gene TRBJ2-3; D is ambiguous. V was cut by 7 bases and J by 2 bases, with 4 bases left in between. Germline loops: CDR1 SQVTM, CDR2 ANQGSEA. This CDR3 region has 10 residues.

The chain uses TRBV28 and TRBJ2-7; D not certain. From germline, CDR1 is MDHEN and CDR2 SYDVKM. The CDR3 is 12 residues long. Trimming took off 3 bases at V and 4 bases at J, with 7 bases between the two ends. The CDR3 here is CASSFFGYEQYF. The CDR3 DNA reads TGTGCCAGCAGTTTTTTCGGGTACGAGCAGTACTTC.

The sample holds a few counts of this clonotype. The V gene is TRBV15, the J gene TRBJ2-1; D gene uncertain. Between the trimmed V and J ends, which lost 0 bases and 5 bases, there was a span of 17 bases. The CDR3 consists of 17 residues. Germline V gene data show CDR1 as LNHNV and CDR2 as YYDKDF (reference sequence). In DNA, the CDR3 is TGTGCCACCAGCAGAGATATTGGTGGTAGCACCGACAATGAGCAGTTCTTC. Its translation is CATSRDIGGSTDNEQFF.

V usage is TRBV7-3 and J usage is TRBJ2-7; no firm D call. The CDR3 consists of 17 residues. CDR1 SGHTA and CDR2 FQGTGA come from the germline V gene. The germline V and J ends were trimmed by 7 bases and 1 base, with 23 bases remaining between them. CDR3 sequence (DNA): TGTGCCAGCAACCACCCAAATAGGCCAGAGGATTCCTACGAGCAGTACTTC. Residues: CASNHPNRPEDSYEQYF.

The V and J genes are TRBV28 and TRBJ2-2; perhaps TRBD1 as D (5 bases). Germline V gives CDR1 MDHEN, CDR2 SYDVKM. This CDR3 has 14 amino acids. The V end lost 8 bases, the J end lost 4 bases, and 14 bases lay between the germline ends. The CDR3 here is CASFRDRVTGELFF. The CDR3 DNA reads as TGTGCCAGCTTCAGGGATCGAGTCACCGGGGAGCTGTTTTTT.

This clonotype was recorded a few times. The chain's CDR3 is CASSWGLAGGTYNEQFF. In DNA, the CDR3 is TGTGCCAGCAGCTGGGGACTAGCGGGAGGAACCTACAATGAGCAGTTCTTC. V gene TRBV7-9 combines with J gene TRBJ2-1, with 15 bases fitting TRBD2. In germline, CDR1 is SEHNR, CDR2 FQNEAQ (reference sequence). The CDR3 is made up of 17 amino acids. Germline trimming cut 4 bases from V and 2 bases from J; bases unmatched to any gene: 3.

The V call is TRBV29-1, the J call TRBJ1-5, with unresolved D. The CDR3 is made up of 15 amino acids. With 2 bases removed from V and 4 bases from J, the gap between germline ends came to 15 bases. Germline V gene sequence: CDR1 SQVTM, CDR2 ANQGSEA. Here the CDR3 reads CSVEPLPALNQPQHF. The CDR3 nucleotides are TGCAGCGTTGAACCGCTCCCGGCCCTAAATCAGCCCCAGCATTTT.

In regard to this clonotype: A read error may produce the germline difference seen at one junction end. This sequence joins TRBV12-3 or TRBV12-4 and TRBJ2-5, with D tentatively TRBD2 (6 bases). This CDR3 has 14 residues. For the CDR3, the DNA is TGTGCCAGCAGGGAGGACTACTTCCAAGAGACCCTGTACTTC. Protein: CASREDYFQETLYF.

This clonotype was seen a few times. This rearrangement joins TRBV5-1 to TRBJ2-1; tentatively, D is TRBD2 (6 bases). V dropped 4 bases and J dropped 3 bases, with 14 bases sitting between them. The CDR3 length is 15 residues. Germline V CDR1 and CDR2: SGHRS, YFSETQ. The CDR3 DNA follows: TGCGCCAGCAGCGCCGGAGGACTACGCTACAATGAGCAGTTCTTC. Translation: CASSAGGLRYNEQFF. The full variable domain, rest sourced from reference TRBV5-1 and TRBJ2-1, is KAGVTQTPRYLIKTRGQQVTLSCSPISGHRSVSWYQQTPGQGLQFLFEYFSETQRNKGNFPGRFSGRQFSNSRSEMNVSTLELGDSALYLCASSAGGLRYNEQFFGPGTRLTVL.

This clonotype has at least ten counts. V and J are TRBV10-3 and TRBJ2-2; maybe TRBD2 (5 bases). CDR1 ENHRY and CDR2 SYGVKD come from the germline V gene. This CDR3 region has 14 residues. Between the trimmed V and J ends, which lost 4 bases and 2 bases, there was a span of 8 bases. CDR3 nucleotide sequence: TGTGCCATCAGTGGCGGGCACAACACCGGGGAGCTGTTTTTT. Protein: CAISGGHNTGELFF.

This clonotype came up many times. V gene TRBV12-3 or TRBV12-4 combines with J gene TRBJ2-7; TRBD1 matches 8 bases. V gave up 3 bases and J gave up 0 bases; unmatched junction bases: 1. There are 14 residues in the CDR3. The CDR3 DNA sequence: TGTGCCAGCAGTTTCGGGACAGGCTCCTACGAGCAGTACTTC. Its protein is CASSFGTGSYEQYF.

J is TRBJ1-1 and V is TRBV29-1; D unresolved. Germline-derived CDR1 and CDR2 are SQVTM and ANQGSEA. This CDR3 region has 14 residues. The V end was cut by 6 bases, the J end by 1 base, with 15 bases between. The CDR3 loop is CSVGSLLRNTEAFF. The CDR3 DNA reads as TGCAGCGTGGGAAGTCTGCTAAGGAACACTGAAGCTTTCTTT.

This clonotype turned up a few times. At one end the junction does not follow the germline gene, possibly because of a read error. CDR3 sequence reads: CSAEEESPGRPFF. The CDR3 nucleotides are TGCAGCGCTGAAGAAGAATCTCCCGGGAGACCGTTCTTC. The gene calls are TRBV29-1 and TRBJ2-1; a possible D gene is TRBD2 (6 bases). CDR1 is SQVTM, CDR2 ANQGSEA, per germline. This CDR3 has 13 amino acids.

This clonotype was counted only a few times. The chain recombines TRBV5-1 with TRBJ2-3; D perhaps matches TRBD1 (6 bases). CDR1 is SGHRS and CDR2 is YFSETQ in the germline V gene. The CDR3 consists of 15 residues. V lost 0 bases to trimming and J lost 2 bases, with 10 bases between them. The CDR3 coding sequence is TGCGCCAGCAGCTTGGACAGGGCTCACACAGATACGCAGTATTTT. It yields the protein CASSLDRAHTDTQYF.

A few counts support this clonotype. This chain connects TRBV3-1 to TRBJ1-6; D is undetermined. Between the trimmed V and J ends, which lost 4 bases and 6 bases, there was a span of 13 bases. Germline V CDR1 and CDR2: LGHDT, YNNKEL (reference sequence). The CDR3 spans 15 residues. CDR3: CASSPGRLLNSPLHF. In nucleotides, the CDR3 is TGTGCCAGCAGCCCGGGTCGGCTTCTTAATTCACCCCTCCACTTT.

In this sample, this clonotype turned up a few times. The V gene is TRBV7-6, the J gene TRBJ2-1; D is undetermined. Per germline, CDR1 SGHVS and CDR2 FNYEAQ. V was cut by 0 bases and J by 6 bases, with 12 bases left in between. The CDR3 totals 15 residues. In nucleotides, the CDR3 is TGTGCCAGCAGCTTAGCGCTCTCGGGCGGCAATGAGCAGTTCTTC. Translated: CASSLALSGGNEQFF.

This clonotype was counted a few times. The J gene is TRBJ2-3, the V gene TRBV5-1, with TRBD1 matching 7 bases. After removal of 2 bases from V and 3 bases from J, the junction contained 6 bases not matched to a gene. This CDR3 has 15 amino acids. Germline-derived CDR1 and CDR2 are SGHRS and YFSETQ. CDR3 nucleotides: TGCGCCAGCAGCTTCGATAACAGGGGTACAGATACGCAGTATTTT. Residues: CASSFDNRGTDTQYF.

The genes are TRBV20-1 and TRBJ1-2; 7 bases line up with TRBD1. The germline gives CDR1 DFQATT, CDR2 SNEGSKA (reference sequence). The ends lost 5 bases at V and 7 bases at J; junction bases unmatched: 10. The CDR3 consists of 13 residues. The CDR3 DNA sequence: TGCAGTGCTGCAGACAGGGCGAGTGGTGGCTACACCTTC. It is translated as CSAADRASGGYTF.

This clonotype was counted a few times. The chain couples TRBV5-1 to TRBJ1-5; D unclear. This CDR3 has 15 amino acids. Trimming left V 0 bases short and J 7 bases short, with 14 bases between. Germline lookup yields CDR1 SGHRS and CDR2 YFSETQ. CDR3 sequence: CASSLAGISHQPQHF. CDR3 nucleotide sequence: TGCGCCAGCAGCTTGGCGGGGATCTCCCACCAGCCCCAGCATTTT.

The table lists this clonotype with a few counts. The chain joins TRBV29-1 to TRBJ2-7; D perhaps matches TRBD1 (6 bases). Germline lookup yields CDR1 SQVTM and CDR2 ANQGSEA. This CDR3 contains 12 residues. V was cut by 5 bases and J by 3 bases, with 11 bases left in between. The chain's CDR3 is CSVSGTLYEQYF. DNA of the CDR3: TGCAGCGTTTCCGGGACACTCTACGAGCAGTACTTC.

The chain has TRBV20-1 and TRBJ1-5; possible D gene TRBD1, 6 bases. Germline V gives CDR1 DFQATT, CDR2 SNEGSKA (reference sequence). Trimming removed 3 bases at V and 7 bases at J, with 16 bases between. This CDR3 contains 14 residues. CDR3 bases: TGCAGTGCTAGGAGCAACAGGGAGTGGCAGCCCCAGCATTTT. This codes for CSARSNREWQPQHF.

This sequence joins TRBV20-1 and TRBJ2-1; D gene ambiguous. Trimming pared 6 bases from V and 3 bases from J, leaving 3 bases between. This CDR3 spans 10 amino acids. Germline V CDR1 and CDR2: DFQATT, SNEGSKA (reference sequence). CDR3 nucleotide sequence: TGCAGTGCGCGCTACAATGAGCAGTTCTTC. Translated, it gives CSARYNEQFF.

V is TRBV20-1 and J is TRBJ1-5; maybe TRBD1 (6 bases). The V gene lost 5 bases and the J gene lost 5 bases, with 13 bases spanning the gap. The CDR3 totals 13 residues. Per germline, CDR1 DFQATT and CDR2 SNEGSKA (reference sequence). The CDR3 region has the DNA TGCAGTGCTGTGGGGGCTCCTCATCAGCCCCAGCATTTT. Protein: CSAVGAPHQPQHF.

This clonotype appeared a few times. The chain is built from TRBV20-1 and TRBJ2-7; D possibly matches TRBD1 or TRBD2 (5 bases each). Trimming took 0 bases from V and 5 from J, leaving 14 bases between them. The CDR3 length is 14 residues. In germline, CDR1 is DFQATT, CDR2 SNEGSKA (reference sequence). The chain's CDR3 is CSARDMRGTDEQYF. The CDR3 DNA reads as TGCAGTGCTAGAGATATGAGAGGGACCGACGAGCAGTACTTC.